These T cell receptor beta chains were read from a single sample in a study of technical replicates of blood from several donors. Sequencing used immunoSEQ multiplex PCR; TCRdb keeps in-frame clones, though not all of them. The repertoire holds about 84,000 clones, with 85% to 95% as singletons. The sample taken for sequencing was T cells isolated from PBMCs. These receptors came from a human donor in good health. CDR3s include the opening cysteine and the closing phenylalanine or tryptophan. Each record gives: J gene, V gene, CDR3 protein.

J gene: TRBJ2-7; V gene: TRBV27; CDR3 protein: CASAFRALSYEQYF
J gene: TRBJ2-1; V gene: TRBV4-1; CDR3 protein: CASSQDTFGIYNEQFF
J gene: TRBJ1-5; V gene: TRBV19; CDR3 protein: CASSMRGTENQPQHF
J gene: TRBJ2-7; V gene: TRBV29-1; CDR3 protein: CSAAASGAYEQYF
J gene: TRBJ1-6; V gene: TRBV10-3; CDR3 protein: CATEKDRGDVGPLHF
J gene: TRBJ1-1; V gene: TRBV6-5; CDR3 protein: CASSYQNTEAFF
J gene: TRBJ2-3; V gene: TRBV25-1; CDR3 protein: CASSEASGSADTQYF
J gene: TRBJ1-2; V gene: TRBV7-9; CDR3 protein: CASSLAADYGYTF
J gene: TRBJ1-2; V gene: TRBV5-6; CDR3 protein: CASSTIFGADGYTF
J gene: TRBJ2-5; V gene: TRBV7-9; CDR3 protein: CASSPTGTQYF
J gene: TRBJ2-7; V gene: TRBV12-5; CDR3 protein: CASGLGQGVNEQYF
J gene: TRBJ2-1; V gene: TRBV6-1; CDR3 protein: CASSERGQGGYEQFF